This T cell receptor (beta chain) was identified during a study of blood T cell repertoires in COVID-19. Background on the study: T cells, B-cell-depleted T cells, or PBMCs provided the cDNA or gDNA that served as material.

Participants were aged 18 to 89 years from approximately 23 US areas. This CDR3 contains 16 residues. CDR1 LGHNA and CDR2 YNFKEQ come from the germline V gene. Unmatched junction bases numbered 5, after V lost 0 bases and J lost 4 bases. Data came from immunoSEQ multiplex PCR; TCRdb stores just in-frame clones and leaves some out. Of 250,000 to 350,000 clones in the sample, approximately 90% were seen once. This TCR derives from a woman aged 30 to 39 who had recovered from COVID-19. Sample: PBMCs or T cells enriched from blood (not recorded which). This chain uses TRBV4-2 with TRBJ2-3, with 9 positions matching TRBD1. The CDR3 DNA sequence: TGTGCCAGCAGCCAAGAACAGGGGGCAGAATCAGATACGCAGTATTTT. The encoded protein is CASSQEQGAESDTQYF.